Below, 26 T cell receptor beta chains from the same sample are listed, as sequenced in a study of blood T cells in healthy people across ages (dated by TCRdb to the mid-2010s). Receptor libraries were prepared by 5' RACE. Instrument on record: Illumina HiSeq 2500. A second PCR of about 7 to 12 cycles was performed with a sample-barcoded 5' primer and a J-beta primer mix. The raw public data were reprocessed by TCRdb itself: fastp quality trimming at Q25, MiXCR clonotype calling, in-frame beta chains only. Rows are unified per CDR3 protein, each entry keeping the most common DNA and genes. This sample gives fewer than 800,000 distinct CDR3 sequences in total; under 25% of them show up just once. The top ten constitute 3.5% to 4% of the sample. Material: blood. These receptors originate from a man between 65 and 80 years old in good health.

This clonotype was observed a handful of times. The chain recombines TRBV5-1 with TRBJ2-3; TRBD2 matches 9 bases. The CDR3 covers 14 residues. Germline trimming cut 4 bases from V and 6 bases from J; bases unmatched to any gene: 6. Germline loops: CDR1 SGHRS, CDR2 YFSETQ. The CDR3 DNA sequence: TGCGCCAGCAGCGCATTAGCGGGGGAGGATACGCAGTATTTT. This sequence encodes CASSALAGEDTQYF.

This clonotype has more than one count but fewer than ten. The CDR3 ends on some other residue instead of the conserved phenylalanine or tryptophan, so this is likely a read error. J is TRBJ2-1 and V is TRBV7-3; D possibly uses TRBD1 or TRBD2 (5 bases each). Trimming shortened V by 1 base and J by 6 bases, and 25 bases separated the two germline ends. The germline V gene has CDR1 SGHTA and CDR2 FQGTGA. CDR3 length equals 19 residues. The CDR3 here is CASSLSRGYGASTSNEQFL. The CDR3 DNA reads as TGTGCCAGCAGCTTAAGTAGAGGGTATGGGGCTAGCACGTCCAATGAGCAGTTCCTC.

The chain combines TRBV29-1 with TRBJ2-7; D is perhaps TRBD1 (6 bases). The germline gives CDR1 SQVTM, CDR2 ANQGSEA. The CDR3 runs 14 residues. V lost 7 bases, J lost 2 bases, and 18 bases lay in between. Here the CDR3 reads CSAQMTGETYEQYF. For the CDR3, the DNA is TGCAGCGCCCAGATGACAGGTGAGACCTACGAGCAGTACTTC.

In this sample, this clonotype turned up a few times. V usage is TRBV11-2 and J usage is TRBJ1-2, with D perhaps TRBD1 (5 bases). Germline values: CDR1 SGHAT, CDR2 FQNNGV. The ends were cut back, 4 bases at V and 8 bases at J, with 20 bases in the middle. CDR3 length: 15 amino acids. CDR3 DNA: TGTGCCAGCAGCTCGTGGGGCAGGCAACGATGGGGCTACACCTTC. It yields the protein CASSSWGRQRWGYTF.

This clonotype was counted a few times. The chain's CDR3 is CASSLAGDRTDTQYF. CDR3 DNA: TGCGCCAGCAGCTTGGCCGGGGACCGCACAGATACGCAGTATTTT. The chain has TRBV5-1 and TRBJ2-3; D is perhaps TRBD1 or TRBD2 (5 bases each). Per germline, CDR1 SGHRS and CDR2 YFSETQ. CDR3 length equals 15 residues. V lost 0 bases and J lost 1, with 9 bases in between.

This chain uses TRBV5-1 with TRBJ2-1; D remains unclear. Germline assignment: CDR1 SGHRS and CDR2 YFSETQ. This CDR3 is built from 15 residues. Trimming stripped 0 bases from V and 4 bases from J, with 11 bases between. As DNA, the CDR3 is TGCGCCAGCAGCTTGGTGGGAATAGGGTACAATGAGCAGTTCTTC. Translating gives CASSLVGIGYNEQFF.

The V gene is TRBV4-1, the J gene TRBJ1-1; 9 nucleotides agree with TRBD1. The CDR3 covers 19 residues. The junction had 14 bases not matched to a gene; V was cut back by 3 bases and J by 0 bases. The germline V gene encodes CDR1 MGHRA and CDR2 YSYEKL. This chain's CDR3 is CASSQTDRGLLAMNTEAFF. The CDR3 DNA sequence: TGCGCCAGCAGCCAGACGGACAGGGGACTTCTGGCAATGAACACTGAAGCTTTCTTT.

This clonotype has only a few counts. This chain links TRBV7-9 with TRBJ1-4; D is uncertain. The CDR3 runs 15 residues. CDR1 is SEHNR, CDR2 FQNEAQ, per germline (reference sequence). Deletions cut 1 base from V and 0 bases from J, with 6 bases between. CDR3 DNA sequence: TGTGCCAGCAGCTTAGAGGGAACAACTAATGAAAAACTGTTTTTT. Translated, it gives CASSLEGTTNEKLFF.

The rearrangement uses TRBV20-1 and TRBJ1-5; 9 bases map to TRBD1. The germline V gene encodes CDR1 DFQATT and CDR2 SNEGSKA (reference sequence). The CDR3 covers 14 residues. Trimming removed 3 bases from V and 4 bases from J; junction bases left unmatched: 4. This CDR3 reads CSASRGQGNQPQHF. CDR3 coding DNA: TGCAGTGCTAGTCGAGGACAGGGGAATCAGCCCCAGCATTTT.

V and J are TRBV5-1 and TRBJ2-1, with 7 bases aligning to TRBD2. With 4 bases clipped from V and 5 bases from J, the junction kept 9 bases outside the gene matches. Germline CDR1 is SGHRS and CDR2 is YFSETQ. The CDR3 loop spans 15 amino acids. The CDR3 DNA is TGCGCCAGCAGCCCCCGGGACTACAATAACAATGAGCAGTTCTTC. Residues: CASSPRDYNNNEQFF.

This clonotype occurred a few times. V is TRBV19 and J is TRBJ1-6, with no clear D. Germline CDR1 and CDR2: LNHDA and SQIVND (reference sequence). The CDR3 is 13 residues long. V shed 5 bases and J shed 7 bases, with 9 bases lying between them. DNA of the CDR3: TGTGCCAGTAGTCAAAACTCGAATTCACCCCTCCACTTT. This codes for CASSQNSNSPLHF.

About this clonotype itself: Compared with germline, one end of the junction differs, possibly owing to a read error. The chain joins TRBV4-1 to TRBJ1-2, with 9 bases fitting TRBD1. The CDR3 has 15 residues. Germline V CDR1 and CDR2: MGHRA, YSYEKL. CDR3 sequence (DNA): TGCGCCAGCAGCCAAGAAACTTGGACAGGGGCTGGCTATACCTTC. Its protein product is CASSQETWTGAGYTF.

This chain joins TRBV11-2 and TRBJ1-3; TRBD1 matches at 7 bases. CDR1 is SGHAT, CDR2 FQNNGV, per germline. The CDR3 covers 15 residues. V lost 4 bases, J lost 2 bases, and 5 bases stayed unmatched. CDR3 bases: TGTGCCAGCAGCTCGAAGGGACAGCCTGGAAACACCATATATTTT. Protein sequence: CASSSKGQPGNTIYF.

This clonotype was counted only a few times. The CDR3 region has the DNA TGTGCCAGCAGTTTGGGACAGGGCGCCGACGAGCAGTACTTC. Its protein is CASSLGQGADEQYF. This chain connects TRBV12-3 or TRBV12-4 to TRBJ2-7; 9 nucleotides align to TRBD1. There are 14 residues in the CDR3. V lost 3 bases and J lost 5; bases outside the gene matches: 5.

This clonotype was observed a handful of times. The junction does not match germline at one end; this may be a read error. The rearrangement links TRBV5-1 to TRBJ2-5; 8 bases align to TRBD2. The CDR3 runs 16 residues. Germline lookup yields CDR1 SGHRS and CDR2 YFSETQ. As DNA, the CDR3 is TGCGCCTGCAGCTTGGTCCAAGCGGGAGTACAAGAGACCCAGTACTTC. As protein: CACSLVQAGVQETQYF.

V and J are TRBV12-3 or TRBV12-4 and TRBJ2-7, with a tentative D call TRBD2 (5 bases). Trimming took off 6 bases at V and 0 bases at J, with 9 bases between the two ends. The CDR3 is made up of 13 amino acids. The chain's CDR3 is CASSSDFSYEQYF. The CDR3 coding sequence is TGTGCCAGCAGCTCGGACTTCTCCTACGAGCAGTACTTC.

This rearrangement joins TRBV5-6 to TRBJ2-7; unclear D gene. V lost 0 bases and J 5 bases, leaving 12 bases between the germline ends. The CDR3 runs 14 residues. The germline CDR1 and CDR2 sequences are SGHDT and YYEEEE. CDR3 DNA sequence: TGTGCCAGCAGCTTGGCCCCGGGTAGAGACGAGCAGTACTTC. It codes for CASSLAPGRDEQYF.

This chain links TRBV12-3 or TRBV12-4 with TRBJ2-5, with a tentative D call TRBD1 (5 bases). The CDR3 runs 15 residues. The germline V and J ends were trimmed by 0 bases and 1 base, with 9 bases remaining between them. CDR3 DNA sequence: TGTGCCAGCAGTTTAGCCCAGGGTCTCCAAGAGACCCAGTACTTC. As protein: CASSLAQGLQETQYF.

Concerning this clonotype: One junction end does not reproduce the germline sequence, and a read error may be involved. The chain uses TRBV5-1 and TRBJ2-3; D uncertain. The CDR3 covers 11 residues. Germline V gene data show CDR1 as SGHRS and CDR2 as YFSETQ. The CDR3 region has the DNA TGCGTCAGCAGCTTACCCGATACGCAGTATTTT. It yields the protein CVSSLPDTQYF.

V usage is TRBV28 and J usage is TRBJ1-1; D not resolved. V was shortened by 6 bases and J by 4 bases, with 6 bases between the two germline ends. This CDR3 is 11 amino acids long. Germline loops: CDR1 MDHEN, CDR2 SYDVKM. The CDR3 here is CASRHPTEAFF. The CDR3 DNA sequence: TGTGCCAGCAGGCACCCCACTGAAGCTTTCTTT.

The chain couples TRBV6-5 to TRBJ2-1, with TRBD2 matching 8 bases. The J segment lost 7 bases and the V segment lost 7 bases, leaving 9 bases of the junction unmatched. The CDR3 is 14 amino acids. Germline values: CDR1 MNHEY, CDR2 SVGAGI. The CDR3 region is CASKAGGPSNEQFF. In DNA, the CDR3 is TGTGCCAGCAAGGCGGGAGGTCCCAGTAATGAGCAGTTCTTC.

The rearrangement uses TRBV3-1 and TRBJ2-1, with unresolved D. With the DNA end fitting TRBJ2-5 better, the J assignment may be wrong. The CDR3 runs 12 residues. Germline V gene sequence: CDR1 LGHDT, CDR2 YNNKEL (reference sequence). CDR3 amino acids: CASKGFGETQYF. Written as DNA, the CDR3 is TGTGCCAGCAAAGGGTTCGGGGAGACCCAGTACTTC.

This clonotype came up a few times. CDR3 amino acids: CASSPGTGRPNEKLFF. CDR3 nucleotides: TGTGCCAGCAGTCCTGGGACAGGGAGGCCTAATGAAAAACTGTTTTTT. This chain uses TRBV2 with TRBJ1-4, with 9 bases identical to TRBD1. CDR3 length: 16 residues. Trimming took 5 bases from V and 3 from J; bases not matched to a gene: 7. Germline V gene sequence: CDR1 SNHLY, CDR2 FYNNEI.

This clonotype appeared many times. The CDR3 region has the DNA TGTGCCAGCAGCTTGCGGAGCTCCTACGAGCAGTACTTC. Its translation is CASSLRSSYEQYF. The V call is TRBV5-6, the J call TRBJ2-7; D unclear. The CDR3 sequence is 13 residues long. V shed 1 base and J shed 0 bases, with 5 bases lying between them. The V gene's germline CDR1 is SGHDT and CDR2 YYEEEE.

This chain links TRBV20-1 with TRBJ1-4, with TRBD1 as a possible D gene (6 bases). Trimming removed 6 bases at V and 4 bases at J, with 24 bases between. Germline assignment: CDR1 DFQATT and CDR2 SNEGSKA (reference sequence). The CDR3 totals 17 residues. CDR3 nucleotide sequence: TGCAGTGCACCCACCGGGACATCAAAAGGGGGTAATGAAAAACTGTTTTTT. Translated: CSAPTGTSKGGNEKLFF.

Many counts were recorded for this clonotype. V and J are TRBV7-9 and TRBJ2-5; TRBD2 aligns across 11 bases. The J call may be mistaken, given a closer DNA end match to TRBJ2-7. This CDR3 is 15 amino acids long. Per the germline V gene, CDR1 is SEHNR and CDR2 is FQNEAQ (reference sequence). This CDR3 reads CASRAGTSGSYEQYF. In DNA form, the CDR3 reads TGTGCCAGCAGGGCCGGGACTAGCGGTTCCTACGAGCAGTACTTC.